This T cell receptor beta chain was sequenced for a study of blood T cell repertoires in COVID-19. Study-wide context: The origin of the acute and convalescent COVID-19 samples was the United States, Italy and Spain. Sources were T cells, B-cell-depleted T cells, or PBMCs; the material itself was cDNA or gDNA.

The CDR3 is made up of 15 amino acids. Trimming took 5 bases from V and 4 from J; bases not matched to a gene: 9. From germline, CDR1 is MNHEY and CDR2 SVGAGI. As processed by the authors: Estimation of nucleated cell counts relied on the amplification of reference gene primers. The data were produced by immunoSEQ multiplex PCR, yet TCRdb's version contains in-frame clones alone and is incomplete. D and trimming come from the DNA, and the V and J calls and clone size come from that table. In the table there are some 60,000 clones, more than 90% of which are singletons. Sequenced material: peripheral blood. This chain uses TRBV6-5 with TRBJ1-1, with TRBD1 matching 8 bases. This receptor was taken from a man between 60 and 75 years old with acute or convalescent COVID-19. The CDR3 spells CASSRTGYPITEAFF. In DNA form, the CDR3 reads TGTGCCAGCAGTAGGACAGGGTACCCGATCACTGAAGCTTTCTTT.